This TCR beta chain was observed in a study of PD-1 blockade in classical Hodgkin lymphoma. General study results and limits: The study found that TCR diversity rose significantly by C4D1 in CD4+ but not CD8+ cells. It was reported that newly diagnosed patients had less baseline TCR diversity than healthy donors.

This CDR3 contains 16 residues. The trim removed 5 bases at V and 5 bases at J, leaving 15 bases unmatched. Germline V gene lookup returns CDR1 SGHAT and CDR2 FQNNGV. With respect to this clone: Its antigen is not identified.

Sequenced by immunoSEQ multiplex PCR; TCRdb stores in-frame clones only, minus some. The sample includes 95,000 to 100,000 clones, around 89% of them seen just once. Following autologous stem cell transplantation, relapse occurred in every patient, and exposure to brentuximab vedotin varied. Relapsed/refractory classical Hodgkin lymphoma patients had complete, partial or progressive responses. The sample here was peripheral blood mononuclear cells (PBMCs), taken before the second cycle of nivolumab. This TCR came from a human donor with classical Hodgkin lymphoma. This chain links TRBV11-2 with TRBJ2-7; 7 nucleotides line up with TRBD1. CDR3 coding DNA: TGTGCCAGCAGCCCCCCCGCAGGGGGTCAATTTCACGAGCAGTACTTC. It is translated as CASSPPAGGQFHEQYF. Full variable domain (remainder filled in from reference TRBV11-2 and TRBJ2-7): EAGVAQSPRYKIIEKRQSVAFWCNPISGHATLYWYQQILGQGPKLLIQFQNNGVVDDSQLPKDRFSAERLKGVDSTLKIQPAKLEDSAVYLCASSPPAGGQFHEQYFGPGTRLTVT.